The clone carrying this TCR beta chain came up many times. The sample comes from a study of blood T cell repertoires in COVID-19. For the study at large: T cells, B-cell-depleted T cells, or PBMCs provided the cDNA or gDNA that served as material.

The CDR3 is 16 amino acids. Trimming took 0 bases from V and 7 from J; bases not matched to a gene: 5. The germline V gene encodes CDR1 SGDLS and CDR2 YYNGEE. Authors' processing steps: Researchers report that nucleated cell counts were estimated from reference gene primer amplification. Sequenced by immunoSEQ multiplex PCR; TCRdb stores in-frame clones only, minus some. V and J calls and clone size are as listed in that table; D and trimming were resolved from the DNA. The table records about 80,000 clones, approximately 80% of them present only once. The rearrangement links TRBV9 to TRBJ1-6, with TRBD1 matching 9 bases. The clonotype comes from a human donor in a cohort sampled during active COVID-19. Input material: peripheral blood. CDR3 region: CASSVGGTGWNSPLHF. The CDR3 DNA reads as TGTGCCAGCAGCGTAGGAGGGACAGGGTGGAATTCACCCCTCCACTTT.